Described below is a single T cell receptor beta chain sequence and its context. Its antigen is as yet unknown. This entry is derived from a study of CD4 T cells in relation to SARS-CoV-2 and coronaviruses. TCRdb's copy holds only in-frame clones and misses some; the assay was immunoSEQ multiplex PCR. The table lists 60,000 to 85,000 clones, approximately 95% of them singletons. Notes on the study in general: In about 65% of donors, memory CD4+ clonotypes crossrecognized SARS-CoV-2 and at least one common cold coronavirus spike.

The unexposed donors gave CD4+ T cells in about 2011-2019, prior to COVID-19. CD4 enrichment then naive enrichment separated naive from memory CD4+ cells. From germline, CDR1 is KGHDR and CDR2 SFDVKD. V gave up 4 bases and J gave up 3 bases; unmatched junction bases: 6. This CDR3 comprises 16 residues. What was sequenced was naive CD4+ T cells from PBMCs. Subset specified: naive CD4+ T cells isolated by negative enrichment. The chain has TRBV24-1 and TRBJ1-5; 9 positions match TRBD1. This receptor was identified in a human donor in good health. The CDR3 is CATSDPTGGNNQPQHF. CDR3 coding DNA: TGTGCCACCAGTGACCCGACAGGGGGAAACAATCAGCCCCAGCATTTT.